The 8 T cell receptor beta chains below were found in one sample sequenced in a study of cytomegalovirus exposure and HLA in healthy donors. Primers: 60 Vbeta forward and 13 Jbeta reverse. This table comes from immunoSEQ multiplex PCR, and its TCRdb copy is limited to in-frame clones, with some not included. The profile shows roughly 110,000 clones, 74% of them singletons. The sequenced sample consisted of PBMCs. Receptors were obtained from a woman aged 40 to 50 in good health and CMV-seropositive.

The chain couples TRBV7-6 to TRBJ2-7; D might be TRBD1 (5 bases). Trimming took off 3 bases at V and 0 bases at J, with 12 bases between the two ends. The CDR3 extends over 15 amino acids. Per the germline V gene, CDR1 is SGHVS and CDR2 is FNYEAQ. As DNA, the CDR3 is TGTGCCAGCAGCTTCGCGCAGGGTTACTCCTACGAGCAGTACTTC. Translation: CASSFAQGYSYEQYF. Variable domain in full (rest from reference TRBV7-6 and TRBJ2-7): GAGVSQSPRYKVTKRGQDVALRCDPISGHVSLYWYRQALGQGPEFLTYFNYEAQQDKSGLPNDRFSAERPEGSISTLTIQRTEQRDSAMYRCASSFAQGYSYEQYFGPGTRLTVT.

The gene calls are TRBV6-1 and TRBJ1-2, with D tentatively TRBD1 (6 bases). The germline gives CDR1 MNHNS, CDR2 SASEGT. CDR3 length: 14 residues. Trimming stripped 1 base from V and 4 bases from J, with 10 bases between. CDR3 coding DNA: TGTGCCAGCAGTGAAGGGACAGAGACCTATGGCTACACCTTC. Its protein product is CASSEGTETYGYTF.

The chain joins TRBV7-6 to TRBJ2-3; D may be TRBD2 (6 bases). This CDR3 spans 15 amino acids. Trimming shortened V by 6 bases and J by 2 bases, and 15 bases separated the two germline ends. The V gene's germline CDR1 is SGHVS and CDR2 FNYEAQ. CDR3 coding DNA: TGTGCCAGCAGTCCCGGGACTCATCCCACAGATACGCAGTATTTT. It specifies CASSPGTHPTDTQYF.

This chain joins TRBV7-9 and TRBJ1-5; perhaps TRBD1 as D (6 bases). Per germline, CDR1 SEHNR and CDR2 FQNEAQ (reference sequence). V was cut by 2 bases and J by 7 bases, with 9 bases left in between. The CDR3 contains 13 residues. CDR3 DNA: TGTGCCAGCAGCTTATTGCAGGGGCAGCCCCAGCATTTT. Protein sequence: CASSLLQGQPQHF.

The genes are TRBV11-2 and TRBJ2-2, with 8 bases aligning to TRBD2. The ends lost 6 bases at V and 0 bases at J; junction bases unmatched: 9. The CDR3 is 17 amino acids. The germline gives CDR1 SGHAT, CDR2 FQNNGV. The CDR3 region is CASRPPRGGSNTGELFF. In DNA form, the CDR3 reads TGTGCCAGCAGACCCCCCCGGGGGGGATCGAACACCGGGGAGCTGTTTTTT.

The rearrangement uses TRBV27 and TRBJ1-1; D gene ambiguous. The ends were cut back, 0 bases at V and 11 bases at J, with 16 bases in the middle. The CDR3 extends over 14 amino acids. Per germline, CDR1 MNHEY and CDR2 SMNVEV (reference sequence). CDR3 region: CASSLSTAVGGAFF. Here the CDR3 DNA reads TGTGCCAGCAGTTTATCCACAGCCGTCGGTGGGGCTTTCTTT.

The gene calls are TRBV2 and TRBJ2-1; 13 nucleotides agree with TRBD2. Germline V lookup: CDR1 SNHLY, CDR2 FYNNEI. There are 18 residues in the CDR3. V trimming: 8 bases; J trimming: 5 bases; junction bases outside the gene matches: 15. CDR3 DNA: TGTGCCAGCGCCGTCGGACTAGCGGGGGCACCCCCAGACAATGAGCAGTTCTTC. Protein sequence: CASAVGLAGAPPDNEQFF.

In its sample, this clone was seen once. The gene calls are TRBV6-1 and TRBJ1-3, with D unclear. CDR3 length: 14 residues. The germline V gene has CDR1 MNHNS and CDR2 SASEGT. Trimming stripped 7 bases from V and 6 bases from J, with 16 bases between. CDR3 nucleotide sequence: TGTGCCAGCACTCAAACCTGGCAGATAAACACCATATATTTT. This translates into CASTQTWQINTIYF.